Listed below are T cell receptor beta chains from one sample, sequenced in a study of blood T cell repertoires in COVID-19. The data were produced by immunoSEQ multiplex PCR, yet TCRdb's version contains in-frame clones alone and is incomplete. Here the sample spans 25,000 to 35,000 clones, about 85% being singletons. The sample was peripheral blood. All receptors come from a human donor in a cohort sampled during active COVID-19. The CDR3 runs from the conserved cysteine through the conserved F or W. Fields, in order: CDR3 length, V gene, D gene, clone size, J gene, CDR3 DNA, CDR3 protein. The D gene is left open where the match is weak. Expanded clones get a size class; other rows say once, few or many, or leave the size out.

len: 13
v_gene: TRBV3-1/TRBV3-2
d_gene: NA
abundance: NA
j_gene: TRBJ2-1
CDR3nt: TGTGCCAGCAGCCAAATCAGGGGTAATGAGCAGTTCTTC
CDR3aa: CASSQIRGNEQFF

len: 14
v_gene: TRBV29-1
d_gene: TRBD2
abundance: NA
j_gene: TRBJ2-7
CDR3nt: TGCAGCGTTACTAGCGGGAGACCTCCCTACGAGCAGTACTTC
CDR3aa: CSVTSGRPPYEQYF

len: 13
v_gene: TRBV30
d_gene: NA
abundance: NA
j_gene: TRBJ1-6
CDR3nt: TGTGCCTGGAGTGTAGTCGGGGGTTCACCCCTCCACTTT
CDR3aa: CAWSVVGGSPLHF

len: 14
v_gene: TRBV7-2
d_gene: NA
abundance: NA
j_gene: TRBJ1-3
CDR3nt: TGTGCCAGCAGCTTAGGAGTGGACACAGCTACCATATATTTT
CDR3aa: CASSLGVDTATIYF

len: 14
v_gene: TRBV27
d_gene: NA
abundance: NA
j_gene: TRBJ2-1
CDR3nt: TGTGCCAGCAGTTTAGGGGGGGGCTTGAATGAGCAGTTCTTC
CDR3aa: CASSLGGGLNEQFF

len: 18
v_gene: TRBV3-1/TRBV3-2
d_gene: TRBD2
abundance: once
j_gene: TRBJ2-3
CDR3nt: TGTGCCAGCAGCCCCCAGAACTTAGCGGGGGGGCTTGGAGATACGCAGTATTTT
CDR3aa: CASSPQNLAGGLGDTQYF

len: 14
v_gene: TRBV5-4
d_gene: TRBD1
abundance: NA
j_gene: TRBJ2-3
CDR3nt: TGTGCCAGCAGCTTAAAACAGGGGACAGATACGCAGTATTTT
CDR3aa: CASSLKQGTDTQYF

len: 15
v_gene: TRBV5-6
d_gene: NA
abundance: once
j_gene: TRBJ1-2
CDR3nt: TGTGCCAGCAGCTTGGGGGCAGGCGTCAACTATGGCTACACCTTC
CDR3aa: CASSLGAGVNYGYTF

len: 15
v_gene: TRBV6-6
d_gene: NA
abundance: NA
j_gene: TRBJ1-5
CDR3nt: TGTGCCAGCAGTGCCGGGGGTTTAGAAAATCAGCCCCAGCATTTT
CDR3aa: CASSAGGLENQPQHF

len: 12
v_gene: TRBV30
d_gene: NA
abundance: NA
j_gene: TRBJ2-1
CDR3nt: TGTGCCTGGAGTCTGGGCAGAAATGAGCAGTTCTTC
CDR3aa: CAWSLGRNEQFF

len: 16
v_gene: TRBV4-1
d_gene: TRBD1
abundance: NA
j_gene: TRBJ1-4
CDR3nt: TGCGCCAGCAGCCCTCAACCGGGACAGGGTAACGAAAAACTGTTTTTT
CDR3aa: CASSPQPGQGNEKLFF

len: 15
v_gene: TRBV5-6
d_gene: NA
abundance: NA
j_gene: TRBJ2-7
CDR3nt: TGTGCCAGCAGCTTGGTCGGTAAGGGGGTTGACGAGCAGTACTTC
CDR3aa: CASSLVGKGVDEQYF

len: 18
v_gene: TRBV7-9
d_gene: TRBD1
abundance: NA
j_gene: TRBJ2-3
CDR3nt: TGTGCCAGCAGCGATTCCAGGGGGCAGGGAAGTGAGACAGATACGCAGTATTTT
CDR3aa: CASSDSRGQGSETDTQYF